This TCR beta chain was documented in a study of response to subunit inactivated influenza vaccine. TCRdb recomputed calls from the RT-PCR reads with MiXCR, one row per CDR3 protein. In the table there are about 540,000 distinct CDR3 sequences, around 25% of which are singletons. The sample holds a few counts of this clonotype. In addition, the sample was reused for a study of T cells expressing NK-cell markers. This second report adds: It was by 5'RACE template switching with UMIs that TCR beta cDNA was made.

Sequencing was performed on CD4+ T cells sorted from PBMCs, taken 12 days after vaccination. This clonotype was obtained from a man aged 50 or older who received an inactivated influenza vaccine.

The CDR3 reads CSATLSSTGELFF. CDR3 nucleotide sequence: TGCAGTGCAACCCTCTCCTCCACCGGGGAGCTGTTTTTT. The chain employs TRBV20-1 and TRBJ2-2; no clear D. Germline loops: CDR1 DFQATT, CDR2 SNEGSKA (reference sequence). Trimming removed 6 bases from V and 4 bases from J, with 12 bases in between. The CDR3 loop spans 13 amino acids.